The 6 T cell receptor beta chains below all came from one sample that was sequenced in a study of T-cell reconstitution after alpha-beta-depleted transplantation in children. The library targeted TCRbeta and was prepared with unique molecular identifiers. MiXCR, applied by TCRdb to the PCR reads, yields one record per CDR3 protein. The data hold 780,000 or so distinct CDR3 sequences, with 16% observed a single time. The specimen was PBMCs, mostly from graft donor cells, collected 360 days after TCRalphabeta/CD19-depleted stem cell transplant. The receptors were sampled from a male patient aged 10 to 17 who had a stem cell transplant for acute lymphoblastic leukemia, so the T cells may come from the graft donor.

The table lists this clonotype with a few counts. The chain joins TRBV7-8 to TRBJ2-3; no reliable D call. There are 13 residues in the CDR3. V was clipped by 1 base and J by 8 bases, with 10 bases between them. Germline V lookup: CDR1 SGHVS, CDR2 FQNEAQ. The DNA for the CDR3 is TGTGCCAGCAGCTTAGAACGGCGCGGTACGCAGTATTTT. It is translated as CASSLERRGTQYF.

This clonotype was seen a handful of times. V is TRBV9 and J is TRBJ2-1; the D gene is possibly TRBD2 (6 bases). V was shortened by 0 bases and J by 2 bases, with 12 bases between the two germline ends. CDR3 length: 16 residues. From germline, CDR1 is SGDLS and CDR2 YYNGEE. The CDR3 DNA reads TGTGCCAGCAGCGTAGCGGCGGTAGCGGCCTACAATGAGCAGTTCTTC. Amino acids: CASSVAAVAAYNEQFF.

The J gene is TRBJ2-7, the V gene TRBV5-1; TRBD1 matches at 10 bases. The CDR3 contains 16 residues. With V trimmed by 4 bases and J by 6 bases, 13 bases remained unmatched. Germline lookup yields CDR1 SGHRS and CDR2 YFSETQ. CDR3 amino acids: CASSPWRGTGEGEQYF. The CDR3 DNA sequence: TGCGCCAGCAGCCCGTGGCGGGGGACAGGGGAGGGCGAGCAGTACTTC.

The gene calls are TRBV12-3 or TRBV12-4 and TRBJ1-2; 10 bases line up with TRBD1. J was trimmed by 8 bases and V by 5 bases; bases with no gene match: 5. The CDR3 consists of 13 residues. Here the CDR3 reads CASSGQGDRGYTF. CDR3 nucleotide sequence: TGTGCCAGCAGTGGACAGGGGGACAGGGGCTACACCTTC.

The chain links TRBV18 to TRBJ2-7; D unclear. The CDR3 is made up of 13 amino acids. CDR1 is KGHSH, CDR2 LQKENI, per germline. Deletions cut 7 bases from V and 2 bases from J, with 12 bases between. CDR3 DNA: TGTGCCAGCTTGCAGGATCCCACCTACGAGCAGTACTTC. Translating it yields CASLQDPTYEQYF.

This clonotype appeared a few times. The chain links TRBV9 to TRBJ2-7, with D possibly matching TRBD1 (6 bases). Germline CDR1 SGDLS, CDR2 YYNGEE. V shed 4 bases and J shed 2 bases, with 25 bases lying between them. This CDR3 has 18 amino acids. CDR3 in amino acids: CASSPRTRRDTKPYEQYF. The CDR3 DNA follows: TGTGCCAGCAGCCCGAGAACCCGCCGGGACACCAAGCCCTACGAGCAGTACTTC.